The rows below give T cell receptor beta chains drawn from one sample of a study of blood T cells in healthy people across ages. One entry per CDR3 protein, called by TCRdb with MiXCR from the 5' RACE reads. Of hundreds of thousands of distinct CDR3 sequences in the sample, 35% to 60% were seen once. The sample comprised blood. The receptor source for this set is a man older than 75 in good health. Each CDR3 is given with its conserved first and last residue. A D gene is named only where the DNA matches it firmly. A row's size may be missing; if present it is once, few, many or a size class.

D: NA; J: TRBJ1-4; size: few; V: TRBV5-1; DNA: TGCGCCAGCAGCTTGGCTGATAGGTCGGGGGAAAAACTGTTTTTT; CDR3: CASSLADRSGEKLFF
D: NA; J: TRBJ2-1; size: few; V: TRBV27; DNA: TGTGCCAGCAGTTCTGCAGCAAGCGTTGGCTCCTACAATGAGCAGTTCTTC; CDR3: CASSSAASVGSYNEQFF
D: NA; J: TRBJ1-1; size: few; V: TRBV7-3; DNA: TGTGCCAGCAGCTTAATCCGGAACACTGAAGCTTTCTTT; CDR3: CASSLIRNTEAFF
D: TRBD1; J: TRBJ1-4; size: NA; V: TRBV4-3; DNA: TGCGCCAGCGGCCGATCGACAGGGACGGATGAAAAACTGTTTTTT; CDR3: CASGRSTGTDEKLFF
D: NA; J: TRBJ2-2; size: NA; V: TRBV4-1; DNA: TGCGCCAGCAGCCCTAGGAACACCGGGAAGCTGTTTTTT; CDR3: CASSPRNTGKLFF
D: TRBD2; J: TRBJ2-3; size: few; V: TRBV9; DNA: TGTGCCTCGGCACTGACTAGCGAAAACACAGATACGCAGTATTTT; CDR3: CASALTSENTDTQYF
D: NA; J: TRBJ2-3; size: few; V: TRBV12-3/TRBV12-4; DNA: TGTGCCAGCAGACAGAGAGTAGGGGGGAAAGATACGCAGTATTTT; CDR3: CASRQRVGGKDTQYF
D: NA; J: TRBJ2-5; size: NA; V: TRBV4-2; DNA: TGTGCCAGCAGCCAAGAGGGACAAGAGACCCAGTACTTC; CDR3: CASSQEGQETQYF
D: NA; J: TRBJ2-7; size: NA; V: TRBV5-1; DNA: TGCGCCAGCAGCTTCTCTGCGGGACAGCTGCCTTACGAGCAGTACTTC; CDR3: CASSFSAGQLPYEQYF
D: NA; J: TRBJ1-2; size: NA; V: TRBV27; DNA: TGTGCCAGCAGTTTGTACAGAAACTATGGCTACACCTTC; CDR3: CASSLYRNYGYTF
D: NA; J: TRBJ1-2; size: once; V: TRBV4-3; DNA: TGCGCCAGCAGCCAAGCTGGAATTCGTGGCATTGGCGGGGCCTACACCTTC; CDR3: CASSQAGIRGIGGAYTF
D: NA; J: TRBJ2-5; size: NA; V: TRBV10-3; DNA: TGTGCCATCAGTGAAGGACAGGGAGGGCAAGAGACCCAGTACTTC; CDR3: CAISEGQGGQETQYF
D: TRBD2; J: TRBJ2-7; size: NA; V: TRBV28; DNA: TGTGCAAGCAGGTCCACTAGCGAACCGCCCTACGAGCAGTACTTC; CDR3: CASRSTSEPPYEQYF
D: NA; J: TRBJ2-1; size: NA; V: TRBV5-1; DNA: TGCGCCAGCAGCTTGGACGTCAGCTCCTACAATGAGCAGTTCTTC; CDR3: CASSLDVSSYNEQFF
D: NA; J: TRBJ2-3; size: NA; V: TRBV5-1; DNA: TGCGCCAGCAACTTGTATCTTAGCACAGATACGCAGTATTTT; CDR3: CASNLYLSTDTQYF
D: NA; J: TRBJ1-5; size: few; V: TRBV28; DNA: TGTGCCAGCAGTTTACGTACGGACTATAGCAATCAGCCCCAGCATTTT; CDR3: CASSLRTDYSNQPQHF
D: NA; J: TRBJ2-5; size: NA; V: TRBV7-2; DNA: TGTGCCAGCAGCAAAGCCCCCGGGAGCATCGGTTATGATGAGCAGTACTTC; CDR3: CASSKAPGSIGYDEQYF
D: TRBD1; J: TRBJ2-2; size: NA; V: TRBV7-2; DNA: TGTCCCAGCAGCTTTTCCCGGGACAGGACCAACACCGGGGAGCTGTTTTTT; CDR3: CPSSFSRDRTNTGELFF
D: TRBD2; J: TRBJ2-4; size: few; V: TRBV4-2; DNA: TGTGCCAGCAGCCAAGAGGGGACTAGCGGGAACATTCAGTACTTC; CDR3: CASSQEGTSGNIQYF
D: TRBD1; J: TRBJ2-7; size: few; V: TRBV29-1; DNA: TGCAGCGTCATCTGGACAGGCAGAGGCTACGAGCAGTACTTC; CDR3: CSVIWTGRGYEQYF
D: TRBD1; J: TRBJ2-7; size: NA; V: TRBV7-2; DNA: TGTGCCAGCAGCCCGAGCCCGGGACAGGGCTACGAGCAGTACTTC; CDR3: CASSPSPGQGYEQYF
D: NA; J: TRBJ1-1; size: NA; V: TRBV7-2; DNA: TGTGCCAGCAGCTTGCCGGGGAGGGCTGAAGCTTTCTTT; CDR3: CASSLPGRAEAFF
D: TRBD2; J: TRBJ2-5; size: NA; V: TRBV12-3/TRBV12-4; DNA: TGTGCCAGCAGTTCGGGACTAGCGGGATTCGAGACCCAGTACTTC; CDR3: CASSSGLAGFETQYF
D: NA; J: TRBJ2-1; size: few; V: TRBV5-1; DNA: TGCGCCAGCAGCTTGGGGGTATGGTCAAATGAGCAGTTCTTC; CDR3: CASSLGVWSNEQFF
D: NA; J: TRBJ2-7; size: NA; V: TRBV21-1; DNA: TGTGCCAGCAGCAAGAAATTGGACTCGCTGGGCGGGAGTCGTGTTTACGAGCAGTACTTC; CDR3: CASSKKLDSLGGSRVYEQYF
D: TRBD1; J: TRBJ2-3; size: NA; V: TRBV5-1; DNA: TGCGCCAGCCTGGTAACAGGGGATGGGGCAGATACGCAGTATTTT; CDR3: CASLVTGDGADTQYF
D: NA; J: TRBJ2-4; size: many; V: TRBV21-1; DNA: TGTGCCAGCAGCCCCCAGGGGGCAACCAAAAACATTCAGTACTTC; CDR3: CASSPQGATKNIQYF
D: NA; J: TRBJ1-4; size: NA; V: TRBV3-1; DNA: TGTGCCAGCAGCCAAGAAGGGGGAAGTGGCGGAAAACTGTTTTTT; CDR3: CASSQEGGSGGKLFF
D: NA; J: TRBJ2-1; size: NA; V: TRBV6-6; DNA: TGTGCCAGCAGTTACGACTCCCTTCCCTTCAATGAGCAGTTCTTC; CDR3: CASSYDSLPFNEQFF
D: TRBD2; J: TRBJ2-5; size: NA; V: TRBV30; DNA: TGTGCCTGGAGCAGGACTAGCGAGAGAGAGACCCAGTACTTC; CDR3: CAWSRTSERETQYF
D: NA; J: TRBJ2-3; size: NA; V: TRBV6-2/TRBV6-3; DNA: TGTGCCAGCAGTTACTCGTCAAAGGGCCCAGATACGCAGTATTTT; CDR3: CASSYSSKGPDTQYF
D: NA; J: TRBJ2-1; size: NA; V: TRBV6-6; DNA: TGTGCCAGCAGTTATGAACGGTACAACGAGCAGTTCTTC; CDR3: CASSYERYNEQFF
D: TRBD2; J: TRBJ2-5; size: NA; V: TRBV29-1; DNA: TGCAGCGTGGGACTAGCGGGGCCCATAAGGACCCAGTACTTC; CDR3: CSVGLAGPIRTQYF
D: TRBD2; J: TRBJ2-1; size: few; V: TRBV2; DNA: TGTGCCAGCAGCAATCCGACTAGCGGAAGCTCCTACAATGAGCAGTTCTTC; CDR3: CASSNPTSGSSYNEQFF
D: NA; J: TRBJ2-1; size: NA; V: TRBV21-1; DNA: TGTGCCAGCAGCACCCGGGACATGCGGGGCAATGAGCAGTTCTTC; CDR3: CASSTRDMRGNEQFF
D: NA; J: TRBJ2-2; size: NA; V: TRBV4-3; DNA: TGCGCCAGCAGCCAAGGGGCCCTGAACACCGGGGAGCTGTTTTTT; CDR3: CASSQGALNTGELFF
D: NA; J: TRBJ2-1; size: NA; V: TRBV21-1; DNA: TGTGCCAGCAGCAAAGCTTCGGGAGGGCCTGGGGATGAGCAGTTCTTC; CDR3: CASSKASGGPGDEQFF
D: NA; J: TRBJ1-2; size: NA; V: TRBV11-2; DNA: TGTGCCAGCAGCTCCGAGCGGGGCGGCTACACCTTC; CDR3: CASSSERGGYTF
D: NA; J: TRBJ2-3; size: NA; V: TRBV5-1; DNA: TGCGCCAGCAGCTTACGACCTACTAGCACAGATACGCAGTATTTT; CDR3: CASSLRPTSTDTQYF
D: NA; J: TRBJ2-1; size: few; V: TRBV29-1; DNA: TGCAGCGTGTTGGGGGGGCAGGGGGTCGATGAGCAGTTCTTC; CDR3: CSVLGGQGVDEQFF
D: NA; J: TRBJ1-6; size: NA; V: TRBV20-1; DNA: TGCAGTGCTAGCCGTTCTCGAAGGGGTAGCTCCTATAATTCACCCCTCCACTTT; CDR3: CSASRSRRGSSYNSPLHF
D: TRBD1; J: TRBJ2-7; size: NA; V: TRBV9; DNA: TGTGCCAGCAGCGCGACCCAGGGACAGTACGAGCAGTACTTC; CDR3: CASSATQGQYEQYF
D: NA; J: TRBJ2-1; size: NA; V: TRBV5-5; DNA: TGTGCCAACAGCTTGGTCGGTAGAAATGAGCAGTTCTTC; CDR3: CANSLVGRNEQFF
D: TRBD2; J: TRBJ2-7; size: NA; V: TRBV4-3; DNA: TGCGCCAGCAGCCAAGACCTAGCGGGAGCAGGATACGAGCAGTACTTC; CDR3: CASSQDLAGAGYEQYF
D: TRBD1; J: TRBJ1-1; size: NA; V: TRBV30; DNA: TGTGCCTGGAGTGTAACTCAGGGGGTCACTGAAGCTTTCTTT; CDR3: CAWSVTQGVTEAFF
D: TRBD2; J: TRBJ2-4; size: few; V: TRBV5-1; DNA: TGCGCCAGCAGGCTAGCGGGAGGGGTCAAAAACATTCAGTACTTC; CDR3: CASRLAGGVKNIQYF
D: NA; J: TRBJ2-7; size: NA; V: TRBV20-1; DNA: TGCAGTGCACGAGAGGAGGGGGGCAAGGACGAGCAGTACTTC; CDR3: CSAREEGGKDEQYF
D: TRBD2; J: TRBJ2-1; size: NA; V: TRBV24-1; DNA: TGTGCCGCCAGTGATCCAGCGGGAGCCTACAATGAGCAGTTCTTC; CDR3: CAASDPAGAYNEQFF
D: NA; J: TRBJ2-5; size: NA; V: TRBV5-5; DNA: TGTGCCAGCAAACTTCTCCCGGTGAATCTGAGCCAAGAGACCCAGTACTTC; CDR3: CASKLLPVNLSQETQYF
D: TRBD2; J: TRBJ2-2; size: NA; V: TRBV5-5; DNA: TGTGCCAGCAGCTTGGTCCCTAGCGGGACCCCGAACACCGGGGAGCTGTTTTTT; CDR3: CASSLVPSGTPNTGELFF
D: NA; J: TRBJ2-7; size: once; V: TRBV13; DNA: TGTGCCAGCAGCCCAAAACGAGGCACCGGGAGTTTTAAGGAGCAGTACTTC; CDR3: CASSPKRGTGSFKEQYF
D: NA; J: TRBJ2-3; size: NA; V: TRBV7-6; DNA: TGTGCCAGCAGCTTATTTCCCCCTAGCGTCAGCACAGATACGCAGTATTTT; CDR3: CASSLFPPSVSTDTQYF
D: NA; J: TRBJ2-1; size: NA; V: TRBV9; DNA: TGTGCCAGCAGCGTACTCTCCCAGGGAGGAGGTGAGCAGTTCTTC; CDR3: CASSVLSQGGGEQFF
D: NA; J: TRBJ1-2; size: NA; V: TRBV7-9; DNA: TGTGCCAGCAGCTCTAGCCAACGATACGTCTATGGCTACACCTTC; CDR3: CASSSSQRYVYGYTF
D: NA; J: TRBJ2-7; size: NA; V: TRBV21-1; DNA: TGTGCCAGCAACAGACGACCGGGGGATTCCTACGAGCAGTACTTC; CDR3: CASNRRPGDSYEQYF
D: NA; J: TRBJ2-1; size: NA; V: TRBV12-3/TRBV12-4; DNA: TGTGCCAGCAGTTGGGCTGCTAGGACCCTCGGGAATGAGCAATTCTTC; CDR3: CASSWAARTLGNEQFF
D: NA; J: TRBJ2-7; size: NA; V: TRBV29-1; DNA: TGCAGCGTTGGTCTAGACGAGCAGTACTTC; CDR3: CSVGLDEQYF
D: NA; J: TRBJ1-2; size: NA; V: TRBV6-2/TRBV6-3; DNA: TGTGCCAGCATCCAAATCCCAGGGAACCACTATGGCTACACCTTC; CDR3: CASIQIPGNHYGYTF
D: NA; J: TRBJ2-3; size: few; V: TRBV11-3; DNA: TGTGCCAGCAGCCGTAGACAGAGCACAGATACGCAGTATTTT; CDR3: CASSRRQSTDTQYF